A single sample gave rise to the 4 T cell receptor beta chains below, sequenced in a study of low-dose radiotherapy and immunotherapy resistance in tumors. Covering alpha and beta chains, TRAV- and TRBV-specific primers were used for the first-strand cDNA. The PCR that amplified TCRs ran for 20 cycles, relying on a constant-region primer and a V-primer adapter. TCRdb reprocessed the reads via MiXCR and lists one record per CDR3 protein. This table holds approximately 100,000 distinct CDR3 sequences, around 21% found once. Regarding time point: after trial treatment. Treatment denoted: LDRT plus nivolumab, ipilimumab, low-dose cyclophosphamide and aspirin (RACIN trial). Sequenced here: PBMCs, sampled after low-dose radiotherapy plus immunotherapy. These receptors were taken from a male donor with prostate cancer.

At least ten counts were recorded for this clonotype. The rearrangement joins TRBV7-2 to TRBJ2-7, with 8 bases fitting TRBD2. The CDR3 extends over 15 amino acids. Per the germline V gene, CDR1 is SGHTA and CDR2 is FQGNSA. Unmatched junction bases numbered 5, after V lost 0 bases and J lost 4 bases. CDR3: CASSLAAGGGYEQYF. CDR3 sequence (DNA): TGTGCCAGCAGCTTAGCGGCGGGGGGAGGGTACGAGCAGTACTTC.

This clonotype was seen ten or more times. V gene TRBV2 combines with J gene TRBJ2-3; 8 bases agree with TRBD1. V lost 4 bases to trimming and J lost 3 bases; unmatched junction nucleotides: 9. The CDR3 is 16 amino acids. The germline gives CDR1 SNHLY, CDR2 FYNNEI. The DNA for the CDR3 is TGTGCCAGCAGTGTCCGGGGCAGGGGGCGGACAGATACGCAGTATTTT. Translated: CASSVRGRGRTDTQYF.

About this clonotype itself: A single base separates this from a much larger clone, so it may be a read error. The chain joins TRBV27 to TRBJ2-7, with TRBD1 identical over 9 bases. CDR1 is MNHEY and CDR2 is SMNVEV in the germline V gene (reference sequence). The CDR3 totals 14 residues. The CDR3 sequence: CTTGDRESSYEQYF. The CDR3 DNA follows: TGTACCACTGGGGACAGGGAAAGCTCCTACGAGCAGTACTTC.

The rearrangement uses TRBV2 and TRBJ2-2; D may be TRBD2 (6 bases). Deletions cut 6 bases from V and 6 bases from J, with 20 bases between. Germline V gene lookup returns CDR1 SNHLY and CDR2 FYNNEI. The CDR3 contains 16 residues. CDR3 protein: CASSGIGTLRPGELFF. The CDR3 nucleotides are TGTGCCAGCAGCGGTATAGGGACTCTCCGACCCGGGGAGCTGTTTTTT.